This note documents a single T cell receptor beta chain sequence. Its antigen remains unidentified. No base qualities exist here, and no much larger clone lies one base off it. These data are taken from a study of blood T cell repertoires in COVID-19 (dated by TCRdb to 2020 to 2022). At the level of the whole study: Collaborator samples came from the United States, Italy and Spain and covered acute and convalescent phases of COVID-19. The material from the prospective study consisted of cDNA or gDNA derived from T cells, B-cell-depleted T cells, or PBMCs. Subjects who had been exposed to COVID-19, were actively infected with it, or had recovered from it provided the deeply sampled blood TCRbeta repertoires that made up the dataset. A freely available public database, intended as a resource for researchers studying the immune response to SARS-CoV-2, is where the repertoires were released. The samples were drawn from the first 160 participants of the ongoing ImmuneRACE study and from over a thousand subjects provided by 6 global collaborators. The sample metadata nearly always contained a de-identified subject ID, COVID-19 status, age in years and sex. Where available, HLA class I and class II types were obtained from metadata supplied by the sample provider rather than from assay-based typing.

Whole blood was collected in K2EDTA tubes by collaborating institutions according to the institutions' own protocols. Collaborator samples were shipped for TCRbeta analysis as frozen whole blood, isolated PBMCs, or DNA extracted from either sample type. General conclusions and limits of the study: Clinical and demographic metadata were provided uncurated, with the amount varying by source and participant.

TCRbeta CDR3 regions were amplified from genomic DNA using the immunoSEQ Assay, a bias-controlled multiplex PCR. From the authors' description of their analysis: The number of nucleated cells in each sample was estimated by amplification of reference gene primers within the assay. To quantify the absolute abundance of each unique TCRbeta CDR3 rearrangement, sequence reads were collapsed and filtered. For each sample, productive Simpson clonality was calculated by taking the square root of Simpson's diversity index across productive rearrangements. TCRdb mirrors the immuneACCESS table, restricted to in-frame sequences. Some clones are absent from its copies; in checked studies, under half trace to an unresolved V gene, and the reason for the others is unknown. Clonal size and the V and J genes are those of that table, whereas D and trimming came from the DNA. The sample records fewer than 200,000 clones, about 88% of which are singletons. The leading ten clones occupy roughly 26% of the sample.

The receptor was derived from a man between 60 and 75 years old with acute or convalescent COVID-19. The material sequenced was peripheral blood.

The nucleotide sequence reads as follows: TGTGCCAGCAGTTACGAGGTGGATACGCAGTATTTT. Translated, it gives CASSYEVDTQYF. The rearranged segments are TRBV6-6 and TRBJ2-3, with no confident D gene call. CDR1 MNHNY and CDR2 SVGAGI were looked up in the germline V gene (reference sequence). The CDR3 contains 12 residues, cysteine and phenylalanine counted. CDR3 DNA is the only sequence kept; it has 36 bases, read in frame from the first base. Trimming costs V 2 bases and J 6 bases, and their ends lie 6 bases apart.